Detailed here is one TCR beta chain. Its antigen is not yet known. Base qualities were left out, and no much larger clone turns up one base away. This specimen belongs to a study of radiotherapy plus CTLA-4 blockade in lung cancer (dated by TCRdb to 2017 to 2018). For context, the study as a whole: Objective responses were observed in more than 15% of enrolled patients, and disease control was achieved in 30% to 40%.

Libraries came from the immunoSEQ multiplex PCR assay. TCRdb obtained this table from immuneACCESS and retained in-frame rearrangements with V and J assigned. These tables miss some clones; where compared with another copy, unresolved V genes account for less than half of the shortfall, and the remainder is unexplained. Here the sample has roughly 110,000 clones; roughly 80% occur a single time. The ten largest account for less than 4% of the sample. Reading from cysteine to phenylalanine, the CDR3 counts 16 amino acids. The entry retains the CDR3 DNA only, 48 bases that are in frame from base 1. The germline V gene supplies CDR1 SGHRS and CDR2 YFSETQ. V lost 0 bases and J lost 5 bases; the stretch between them is 17 bases long. The study tested focal radiation therapy combined with CTLA-4 blockade (ipilimumab) in patients with chemo-refractory metastatic non-small-cell lung cancer. What the research found in general, with its limitations: Early dynamic changes in blood T cell clones, together with increased serum interferon-beta after radiation, were reported as the strongest predictors of response. TCR clones derived from tumors expanded in peripheral blood after treatment with radiotherapy and ipilimumab.

The clonotype comes from a human donor with non-small cell lung cancer that progressed on radiotherapy plus ipilimumab. Some clones in this sample may be carry-over from other donors' samples. The chain couples TRBV5-1 to TRBJ2-5; the D gene is perhaps TRBD1, on 6 matching bases. Sample: peripheral blood, taken from a patient treated with radiotherapy plus ipilimumab. The CDR3 has the sequence CASSLGGRGTWETQYF. The nucleotide sequence reads TGCGCCAGCAGCTTGGGTGGCAGGGGAACTTGGGAGACCCAGTACTTC. Extended through the reference TRBV5-1 and TRBJ2-5 proteins, this CDR3 yields the full variable domain: KAGVTQTPRYLIKTRGQQVTLSCSPISGHRSVSWYQQTPGQGLQFLFEYFSETQRNKGNFPGRFSGRQFSNSRSEMNVSTLELGDSALYLCASSLGGRGTWETQYFGPGTRLLVL.